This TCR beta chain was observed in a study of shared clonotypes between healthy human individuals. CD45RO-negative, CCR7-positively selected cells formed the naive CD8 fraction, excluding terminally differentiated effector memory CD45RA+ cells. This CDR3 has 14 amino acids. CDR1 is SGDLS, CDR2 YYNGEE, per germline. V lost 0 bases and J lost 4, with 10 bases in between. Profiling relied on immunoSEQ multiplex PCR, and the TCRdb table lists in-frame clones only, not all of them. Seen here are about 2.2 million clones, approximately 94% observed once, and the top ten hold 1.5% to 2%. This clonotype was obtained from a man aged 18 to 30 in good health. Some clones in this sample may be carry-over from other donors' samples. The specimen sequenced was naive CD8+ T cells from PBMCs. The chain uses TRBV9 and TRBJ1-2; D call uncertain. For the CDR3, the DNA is TGTGCCAGCAGCGTAGAGGACGGCGGCTATGGCTACACCTTC. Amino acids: CASSVEDGGYGYTF.